The subject of this entry is one TCR beta chain. Its matching antigen is unknown. The record originates from a study of T cell responses to AZD1222 COVID-19 vaccine. Study-level findings and limits: Donors skewed white British and female; clonal diversity was possibly underestimated. Just a handful of people given AZD1222 tested seropositive at baseline.

V dropped 4 bases and J dropped 4 bases, with 17 bases sitting between them. The CDR3 has 15 residues. The germline gives CDR1 SGDLS, CDR2 YYNGEE. Sequencing used immunoSEQ multiplex PCR; TCRdb keeps in-frame clones, though not all of them. This repertoire shows 110,000 to 150,000 clones, approximately 83% found once; its top ten account for approximately 8%. The source is an adult in good health. The rearrangement links TRBV9 to TRBJ2-5; D might be TRBD1 (6 bases). This sample comprised peripheral blood, obtained on day 0 of AZD1222 vaccination. Here the CDR3 DNA reads TGTGCCAGCAGCCCCTGGAAGGGGGAGAGAGAGACCCAGTACTTC. Translating gives CASSPWKGERETQYF.